A single sample is the source of the 22 T cell receptor beta chains below, sequenced in a study of T cell responses to AZD1222 COVID-19 vaccine. Using immunoSEQ multiplex PCR, the repertoire was profiled, and TCRdb retains in-frame clones only, with some absent. The data contain more than 75,000 clones, roughly 89% of them singletons. The sequenced sample was peripheral blood, obtained on day 0 of AZD1222 vaccination. Receptors were obtained from an adult in good health.

The chain has TRBV7-7 and TRBJ2-2; TRBD2 matches at 9 bases. The CDR3 is made up of 18 amino acids. Germline assignment: CDR1 SSHAT and CDR2 FNYEAQ (reference sequence). Losses at the gene ends were 5 bases for V and 3 bases for J; bases not matched to a gene: 13. CDR3 nucleotides: TGTGCCAGCAGCCCCTCCCCGTCTAGCGGGGAGCACACCGGGGAGCTGTTTTTT. Protein: CASSPSPSSGEHTGELFF.

This chain links TRBV4-3 with TRBJ2-5, with D unresolved. The germline V and J ends were trimmed by 8 bases and 2 bases, with 12 bases remaining between them. The CDR3 extends over 13 amino acids. The V gene's germline CDR1 is LGHNA and CDR2 YSLEER. As DNA, the CDR3 is TGCGCCAGCTCCCGGGCTGTTCAAGAGACCCAGTACTTC. Encoded protein: CASSRAVQETQYF.

The V and J genes are TRBV3-1 (or the pseudogene TRBV3-2) and TRBJ1-5; possibly TRBD1 for D (5 bases). CDR3 length: 14 residues. Germline V gene lookup returns CDR1 LGHDT and CDR2 YNNKEL (reference sequence). The germline V and J ends were trimmed by 2 bases and 6 bases, with 11 bases remaining between them. In DNA, the CDR3 is TGTGCCAGCAGCCAATTTCAGGGAGGTCAGCCCCAGCATTTT. Amino acids: CASSQFQGGQPQHF.

Comment on this clone: The sample contains more than one DNA sequence encoding this CDR3. The J gene is TRBJ2-5, the V gene TRBV28; D remains ambiguous. Trimming cost V 4 bases and J 1 base, with 4 bases left between them. This CDR3 comprises 12 residues. CDR1 is MDHEN, CDR2 SYDVKM, per germline. CDR3 sequence: CASSWTQETQYF. The CDR3, as DNA: TGTGCCAGCAGTTGGACCCAAGAGACCCAGTACTTC.

The chain combines TRBV29-1 with TRBJ2-1; D may be TRBD2 (6 bases). CDR3 size: 11 residues. Germline assignment: CDR1 SQVTM and CDR2 ANQGSEA. V was pared by 8 bases and J by 7 bases, with 12 bases between. The DNA of the CDR3 is TGCAGCTCCCGGGAGCTGAATGAGCAGTTCTTC. Translating it yields CSSRELNEQFF.

CDR3 sequence reads: CASSFSGHTDTQYF. The CDR3, as DNA: TGTGCCAGCAGCTTTAGCGGACACACAGATACGCAGTATTTT. The rearrangement links TRBV7-9 to TRBJ2-3; D perhaps matches TRBD2 (6 bases). Between the trimmed V and J ends, which lost 3 bases and 2 bases, there was a span of 9 bases. CDR1 is SEHNR, CDR2 FQNEAQ, per germline (reference sequence). There are 14 residues in the CDR3.

This clone has just a few counts. The J gene is TRBJ1-6, the V gene TRBV4-1; TRBD1 agrees at 8 bases. J was trimmed by 7 bases and V by 6 bases; bases with no gene match: 11. The CDR3 runs to 16 residues. Germline CDR1 reads MGHRA; CDR2 reads YSYEKL. As DNA, the CDR3 is TGCGCCAGCAGAGAGGCAGGGGGCGTAGGGAATTCACCCCTCCACTTT. Protein product: CASREAGGVGNSPLHF.

This clone was detected only once. This sequence joins TRBV28 and TRBJ1-4; TRBD1 is a possible D gene (6 bases). CDR3 length: 14 amino acids. Germline-derived CDR1 and CDR2 are MDHEN and SYDVKM. Trimming stripped 5 bases from V and 8 bases from J, with 15 bases between. CDR3 in amino acids: CASSEGGKGEKLFF. In DNA form, the CDR3 reads TGTGCCAGCAGTGAAGGGGGAAAAGGGGAAAAACTGTTTTTT.

The chain links TRBV6-5 to TRBJ2-5; D unresolved. CDR1 and CDR2 from the germline V gene are MNHEY and SVGAGI. The V and J ends lost 2 bases and 5 bases respectively, with 6 bases between them. The CDR3 consists of 12 residues. In DNA, the CDR3 is TGTGCCAGCAGTTACCCTAGGGAGACCCAGTACTTC. Translated, it gives CASSYPRETQYF.

The rearrangement uses TRBV18 and TRBJ1-4, with D possibly being TRBD1 (6 bases). V was cut by 8 bases and J by 3 bases, with 10 bases left in between. The CDR3 sequence is 13 residues long. Germline values: CDR1 KGHSH, CDR2 LQKENI. CDR3 sequence (DNA): TGTGCCAGCCAGGACAGAGCTAATGAAAAACTGTTTTTT. Translated: CASQDRANEKLFF.

The genes are TRBV3-1 (or the pseudogene TRBV3-2) and TRBJ1-5, with D uncertain. V lost 0 bases and J 5 bases, leaving 8 bases between the germline ends. This CDR3 spans 14 amino acids. Germline CDR1 LGHDT, CDR2 YNNKEL (reference sequence). CDR3 DNA sequence: TGTGCCAGCAGCCAAGAAGTCGGGCATCAGCCCCAGCATTTT. Encoded protein: CASSQEVGHQPQHF.

The chain is built from TRBV14 and TRBJ1-1; D is ambiguous. The CDR3 is 15 amino acids. Germline V gives CDR1 SGHDN, CDR2 FVKESK. V lost 0 bases and J 1 base, leaving 9 bases between the germline ends. The CDR3 region has the DNA TGTGCCAGCAGCCAAGAGAACAGACAGAACACTGAAGCTTTCTTT. This encodes CASSQENRQNTEAFF.

The CDR3 DNA reads TGTGCCAGCAGCTTACGCGGGCGAAATGAAAAACTGTTTTTT. Its translation: CASSLRGRNEKLFF. The J gene is TRBJ1-4, the V gene TRBV7-9; D gene uncertain. Germline V gene lookup returns CDR1 SEHNR and CDR2 FQNEAQ (reference sequence). The CDR3 loop spans 14 amino acids. Trimming left V 2 bases short and J 5 bases short, with 9 bases between.

Notes on this clone: Distinct nucleotide sequences in the sample also encode this CDR3. V usage is TRBV7-2 and J usage is TRBJ2-7; no clear D gene. This CDR3 comprises 13 residues. The V end was cut by 1 base, the J end by 1 base, with 5 bases between. Germline-derived CDR1 and CDR2 are SGHTA and FQGNSA. The CDR3 DNA reads TGTGCCAGCAGCTTAGTAAGTTCCTACGAGCAGTACTTC. Translating it yields CASSLVSSYEQYF.

The rearrangement links TRBV5-1 to TRBJ1-5; D gene uncertain. The CDR3 is 15 amino acids. The V end lost 0 bases, the J end lost 0 bases, and 7 bases lay between the germline ends. Germline values: CDR1 SGHRS, CDR2 YFSETQ. The CDR3 DNA sequence: TGCGCCAGCAGCTTGGGTCCGTATAGCAATCAGCCCCAGCATTTT. Translating gives CASSLGPYSNQPQHF.

The J gene is TRBJ1-4, the V gene TRBV7-2; perhaps TRBD1 as D (5 bases). The CDR3 totals 17 residues. CDR1 is SGHTA, CDR2 FQGNSA, per germline. The ends were cut back, 2 bases at V and 0 bases at J, with 13 bases in the middle. CDR3 amino acids: CASSLFGWGATNEKLFF. DNA for the CDR3: TGTGCCAGCAGCTTATTTGGATGGGGGGCAACTAATGAAAAACTGTTTTTT. Full variable domain (outside the CDR3, taken from reference TRBV7-2 and TRBJ1-4): GAGVSQSPSNKVTEKGKDVELRCDPISGHTALYWYRQSLGQGLEFLIYFQGNSAPDKSGLPSDRFSAERTGGSVSTLTIQRTQQEDSAVYLCASSLFGWGATNEKLFFGSGTQLSVL.

The chain links TRBV5-5 to TRBJ1-6; D may be TRBD1 (6 bases). V dropped 4 bases and J dropped 6 bases, with 14 bases sitting between them. The CDR3 runs to 15 residues. Germline CDR1 and CDR2: SGHKS and YYEKEE (reference sequence). The chain's CDR3 is CASSLLGGPNSPLHF. In DNA form, the CDR3 reads TGTGCCAGCAGCCTGTTGGGGGGGCCTAATTCACCCCTCCACTTT. Complete variable domain (other parts from reference TRBV5-5 and TRBJ1-6): DAGVTQSPTHLIKTRGQQVTLRCSPISGHKSVSWYQQVLGQGPQFIFQYYEKEERGRGNFPDRFSARQFPNYSSELNVNALLLGDSALYLCASSLLGGPNSPLHFGNGTRLTVT.

The gene calls are TRBV9 and TRBJ2-7, with 7 bases aligning to TRBD2. V dropped 0 bases and J dropped 3; count of bases not matched to a gene: 12. The germline CDR1 and CDR2 sequences are SGDLS and YYNGEE. The CDR3 totals 17 residues. CDR3 nucleotides: TGTGCCAGCAGCGTAGGACTAGCCAACCCCGGGGACTACGAGCAGTACTTC. Its protein is CASSVGLANPGDYEQYF. Variable domain in full (rest from reference TRBV9 and TRBJ2-7): DSGVTQTPKHLITATGQRVTLRCSPRSGDLSVYWYQQSLDQGLQFLIQYYNGEERAKGNILERFSAQQFPDLHSELNLSSLELGDSALYFCASSVGLANPGDYEQYFGPGTRLTVT.

The genes are TRBV5-8 and TRBJ1-5; tentatively, D is TRBD1 (6 bases). Trimming shortened V by 0 bases and J by 5 bases, and 9 bases separated the two germline ends. Germline CDR1 reads SGHTS; CDR2 reads YDEGEE. This CDR3 has 14 amino acids. CDR3 loop: CASSLDGGDQPQHF. CDR3 nucleotide sequence: TGTGCCAGCAGCTTGGATGGGGGCGATCAGCCCCAGCATTTT.

This CDR3 is CASRGQDYTF. The DNA for the CDR3 is TGTGCCAGCAGGGGGCAGGACTACACCTTC. The chain recombines TRBV2 with TRBJ1-2, with a tentative D call TRBD1 (5 bases). The CDR3 consists of 10 residues. V lost 6 bases, J lost 10 bases, and 9 bases lay in between. Germline CDR1 SNHLY, CDR2 FYNNEI. The whole variable domain, filled in from reference TRBV2 and TRBJ1-2, reads EPEVTQTPSHQVTQMGQEVILRCVPISNHLYFYWYRQILGQKVEFLVSFYNNEISEKSEIFDDQFSVERPDGSNFTLKIRSTKLEDSAMYFCASRGQDYTFGSGTRLTVV.

The chain has TRBV3-1 (or the pseudogene TRBV3-2) and TRBJ2-1, with D unresolved. The germline V gene encodes CDR1 LGHDT and CDR2 YNNKEL (reference sequence). The CDR3 has 12 amino acids. With 1 base removed from V and 9 bases from J, the gap between germline ends came to 7 bases. The CDR3 loop is CASSQVPAEQFF. The CDR3 DNA is TGTGCCAGCAGCCAAGTTCCGGCTGAGCAGTTCTTC.

The J gene is TRBJ2-1, the V gene TRBV12-2. TRBV12-2 counts as a pseudogene. This CDR3 comprises 13 residues. The DNA of the CDR3 is TGTGCAAGTCGCTTACCCGATAGGCATGAGCAGTTCTTC. Amino acid sequence: CASRLPDRHEQFF.